This T cell receptor beta chain was profiled in a study of patients and donors after allogeneic stem cell transplantation (TCRdb year 2020). This clonotype counts as medium-sized (0.01 to 0.1%). This receptor's antigen is unknown. No base qualities exist here, and no much larger clone lies one base off it. CDR1 and CDR2, looked up from the germline V gene (reference sequence), are DFQATT and SNEGSKA. The CDR3 numbers 16 residues from cysteine through phenylalanine. CDR3 DNA only is kept here, 48 bases in frame from base 1. Germline trimming amounts to 2 bases on V and 0 bases on J, with 8 as the count of junction bases outside the gene matches. Library preparation used RT-PCR. TCRdb records NextSeq 550 as the sequencer. TCRdb passed the public sequencing reads through fastp at Q25 and MiXCR, retaining productive beta sequences. Every entry covers one CDR3 protein and lists the most common genes and DNA from its rows. This sample has some 2,500 distinct CDR3 sequences in its table, and more than 7% of those were observed once. The top ten clonotypes cover around a quarter of the sample.

The chain joins TRBV20-1 to TRBJ2-5; the junction holds 8 bases that match TRBD2. The TCR comes from a human donor who was either an allogeneic HSCT recipient or a stem cell or donor lymphocyte infusion donor (not recorded which). It is not recorded whose cells these are; they may come from a transplant donor. Sample: blood, either unsorted or a sorted T cell fraction (not recorded which). The nucleotide sequence reads TGCAGTGCTAGAACTAGCGGAGGGACCTACCAAGAGACCCAGTACTTC. Its amino acids are CSARTSGGTYQETQYF.